The text below deals with one T cell receptor beta chain. Antigen: not known. These data come from a study of CD4+ T cells in melanoma. Study observations and caveats: Diverse differentiation states were reported for melanoma neoantigen-specific CD4+ T cells. A reported correlation linked neoantigen-specific CD4+ T cells to CD8+, macrophage and B cell function.

The assay was immunoSEQ multiplex PCR, and TCRdb's table has in-frame clones only and misses some. This table holds over 6,500 clones, approximately 70% found once. The clonotype comes from a human donor with melanoma. The material sequenced was cells from a culture (not recorded whether cultured in vitro).

CDR3 sequence: CASSISVTGELFF. The DNA for the CDR3 is TGTGCCAGTAGTATTTCGGTCACCGGGGAGCTGTTTTTT. V and J are TRBV19 and TRBJ2-2; no firm D call. Trimming cost V 3 bases and J 4 bases, with 6 bases left between them. The CDR3 has 13 amino acids. From germline, CDR1 is LNHDA and CDR2 SQIVND (reference sequence).